These 5 T cell receptor beta chains share one sample of origin, sequenced in a study of blood T cell repertoires in COVID-19. Sequenced by immunoSEQ multiplex PCR; TCRdb stores in-frame clones only, minus some. The sample has around 180,000 clones, roughly 89% seen once; the top ten hold under 3%. The source material was PBMCs or T cells enriched from blood (not recorded which). These receptors were obtained from a woman aged 40 to 50 with acute COVID-19.

The chain has TRBV29-1 and TRBJ2-2; D not certain. Looked up from germline, CDR1 is SQVTM and CDR2 is ANQGSEA. The CDR3 consists of 12 residues. V dropped 4 bases and J dropped 4 bases, with 7 bases sitting between them. The CDR3 reads CSVGYSTGELFF. In nucleotides, the CDR3 is TGCAGCGTTGGATACAGCACCGGGGAGCTGTTTTTT.

This rearrangement joins TRBV2 to TRBJ2-7, with 8 bases matching TRBD1. V was clipped by 6 bases and J by 2 bases; unmatched bases: 6. The CDR3 is 14 residues long. Germline CDR1 reads SNHLY; CDR2 reads FYNNEI. The CDR3 sequence is CASSGQGNPYEQYF. In DNA, the CDR3 is TGTGCCAGCAGCGGACAGGGTAATCCCTACGAGCAGTACTTC.

The chain carries TRBV9 and TRBJ2-1; D perhaps matches TRBD2 (7 bases). V lost 0 bases and J lost 4, with 14 bases in between. Germline V lookup: CDR1 SGDLS, CDR2 YYNGEE. CDR3 length equals 16 residues. CDR3 nucleotide sequence: TGTGCCAGCAGCGTAGGTGGGGGGGCCCGATACAATGAGCAGTTCTTC. This sequence encodes CASSVGGGARYNEQFF.

The chain carries TRBV19 and TRBJ1-5; no definite D call. This CDR3 has 13 residues. V was cut by 5 bases and J by 5 bases, with 10 bases left in between. Germline-derived CDR1 and CDR2 are LNHDA and SQIVND (reference sequence). The DNA for the CDR3 is TGTGCCAGTAGTCAGCGGGTAGATCAGCCCCAGCATTTT. Amino acid sequence: CASSQRVDQPQHF.

J is TRBJ1-2 and V is TRBV9, with D tentatively TRBD1 (5 bases). Trimming cost V 0 bases and J 6 bases, with 18 bases left between them. Germline V CDR1 and CDR2: SGDLS, YYNGEE. This CDR3 contains 16 residues. The CDR3 nucleotides read TGTGCCAGCAGCGTAGAAGCGGGGCGTCCTGCCGATGGCTACACCTTC. Protein sequence: CASSVEAGRPADGYTF.